The present T cell receptor beta chain was sequenced within a study of blood T cell repertoires in COVID-19. Data came from immunoSEQ multiplex PCR; TCRdb stores just in-frame clones and leaves some out. The top ten hold about 2.3% of the sample, which has a few hundred thousand clones, around 85% seen once. Germline V gene lookup returns CDR1 MNHEY and CDR2 SMNVEV (reference sequence). The CDR3 extends over 14 amino acids. The V end was cut by 6 bases, the J end by 7 bases, with 16 bases between. This TCR was sampled from a woman aged 45-60 years who had recovered from COVID-19. This chain joins TRBV27 and TRBJ2-4; D might be TRBD1 (6 bases). The sequenced material came from PBMCs or T cells enriched from blood (not recorded which). The CDR3 loop is CASSWGTPPNIQYF. The CDR3 nucleotides read TGTGCCAGCAGCTGGGGGACACCCCCCAACATTCAGTACTTC.